This paragraph covers one TCR beta chain sequence. The sample is drawn from a study of T cells in tuberculosis. V dropped 1 base and J dropped 1 base, with 7 bases sitting between them. CDR3 length: 15 amino acids. CDR1 MNHEY and CDR2 SVGAGI come from the germline V gene. TCRdb's copy holds only in-frame clones and misses some; the assay was immunoSEQ multiplex PCR. The repertoire has approximately 30,000 clones, roughly 97% of them found once; the top ten carry 6.2%. Material for sequencing was PBMCs. This receptor was identified in a donor between 10 and 35 years old with latent tuberculosis or without tuberculosis infection. The chain combines TRBV6-5 with TRBJ2-2; possibly TRBD2 for D (6 bases). The CDR3 DNA follows: TGTGCCAGCAGTTACTTCGGGGGGAACACCGGGGAGCTGTTTTTT. Protein product: CASSYFGGNTGELFF.